This TCR beta chain comes out of a study of shared clonotypes between healthy human individuals. Overall study results and limits: On the whole, naive subsets had larger estimated richness than memory subsets had.

Evenly divided among several immunoSEQ plates was the genomic DNA of each subset. The protocol was immunoSEQ multiplex PCR, while the TCRdb copy is restricted to in-frame clones and leaves out a portion. The table has roughly 640,000 clones, roughly 97% seen once; the top ten hold less than 0.065%. CD4+ cells underwent separation, giving CD45RA+ naive and CD45RA-negative memory subsets. On this clone: The antigen remains unidentified.

The material sequenced was naive CD4+ T cells sorted from blood. Subset of the sample: CD45RA+ positively selected. This receptor was identified in a woman in her twenties or thirties in good health.

Written as DNA, the CDR3 is TGTGCCAGCAGTTCCGGACAGGGGGCTCACGATACGCAGTATTTT. It specifies CASSSGQGAHDTQYF. V usage is TRBV28 and J usage is TRBJ2-3; TRBD1 matches at 11 bases. This CDR3 is 15 amino acids long. Germline CDR1 is MDHEN and CDR2 is SYDVKM. V lost 4 bases, J lost 6 bases, and 6 bases stayed unmatched. The full variable domain, completed using reference TRBV28 and TRBJ2-3, is DVKVTQSSRYLVKRTGEKVFLECVQDMDHENMFWYRQDPGLGLRLIYFSYDVKMKEKGDIPEGYSVSREKKERFSLILESASTNQTSMYLCASSSGQGAHDTQYFGPGTRLTVL.